This paragraph reports one TCR beta chain. This specimen belongs to a study of T cells in Graves' hyperthyroidism and ophthalmopathy. The CDR3 length is 14 residues. V lost 7 bases and J lost 7; bases outside the gene matches: 5. What was amplified from RNA transcripts were TCR beta CDR3 regions. First-round RT-PCR of the TCR CDR3 relied on the HTBI primer set. TCRdb redid the calling of the multiplex PCR reads with MiXCR, one entry per CDR3 protein. The sample gives over 150,000 distinct CDR3 sequences, 17% of which show up once; approximately 56% is in the top ten. The V gene is TRBV12-3 or TRBV12-4, the J gene TRBJ2-2; 11 bases agree with TRBD2. The specimen sequenced was blood. The source is a woman aged 50 to 60 with Graves' hyperthyroidism. This CDR3 is CASTLAGGSGELFF. As DNA, the CDR3 is TGTGCCAGCACGCTAGCGGGAGGTAGCGGGGAGCTGTTTTTT.